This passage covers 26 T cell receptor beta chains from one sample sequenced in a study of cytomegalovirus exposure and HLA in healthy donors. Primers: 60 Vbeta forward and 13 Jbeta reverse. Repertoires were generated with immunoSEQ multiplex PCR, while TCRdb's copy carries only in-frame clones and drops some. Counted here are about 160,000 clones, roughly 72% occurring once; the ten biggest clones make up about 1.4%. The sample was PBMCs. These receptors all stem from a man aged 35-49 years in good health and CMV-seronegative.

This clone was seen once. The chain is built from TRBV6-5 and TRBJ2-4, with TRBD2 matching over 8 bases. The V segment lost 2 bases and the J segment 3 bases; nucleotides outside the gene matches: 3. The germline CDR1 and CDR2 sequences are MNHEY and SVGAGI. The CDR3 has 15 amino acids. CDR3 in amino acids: CASSYGSGGKNIQYF. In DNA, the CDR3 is TGTGCCAGCAGTTACGGAAGCGGGGGCAAAAACATTCAGTACTTC.

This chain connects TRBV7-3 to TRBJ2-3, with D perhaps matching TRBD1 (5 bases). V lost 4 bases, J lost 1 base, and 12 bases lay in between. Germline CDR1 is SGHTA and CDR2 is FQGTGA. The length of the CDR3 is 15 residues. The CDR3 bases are TGTGCCAGCAGCTATGGGGCAGCACGCACAGATACGCAGTATTTT. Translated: CASSYGAARTDTQYF.

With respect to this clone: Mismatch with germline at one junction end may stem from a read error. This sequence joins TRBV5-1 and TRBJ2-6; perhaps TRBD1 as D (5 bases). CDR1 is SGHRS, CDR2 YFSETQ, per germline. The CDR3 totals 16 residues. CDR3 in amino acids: CASRHQSDSGANGLTF. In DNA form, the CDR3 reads TGCGCCAGCAGACATCAATCCGACTCTGGGGCCAACGGCCTGACTTTC. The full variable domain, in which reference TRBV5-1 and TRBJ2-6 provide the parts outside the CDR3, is KAGVTQTPRYLIKTRGQQVTLSCSPISGHRSVSWYQQTPGQGLQFLFEYFSETQRNKGNFPGRFSGRQFSNSRSEMNVSTLELGDSALYLCASRHQSDSGANGLTFGAGSRLTVL.

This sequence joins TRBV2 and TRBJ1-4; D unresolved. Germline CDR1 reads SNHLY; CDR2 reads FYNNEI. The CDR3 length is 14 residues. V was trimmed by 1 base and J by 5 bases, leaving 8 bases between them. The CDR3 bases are TGTGCCAGCAGTGAAGTACAGCCAAATGAAAAACTGTTTTTT. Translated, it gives CASSEVQPNEKLFF.

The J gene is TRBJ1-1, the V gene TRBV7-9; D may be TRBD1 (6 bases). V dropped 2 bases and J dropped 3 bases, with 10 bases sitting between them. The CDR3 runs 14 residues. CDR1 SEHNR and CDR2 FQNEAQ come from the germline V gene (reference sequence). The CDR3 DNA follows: TGTGCCAGCAGCTTATCGGGGGGCGACACTGAAGCTTTCTTT. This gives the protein CASSLSGGDTEAFF.

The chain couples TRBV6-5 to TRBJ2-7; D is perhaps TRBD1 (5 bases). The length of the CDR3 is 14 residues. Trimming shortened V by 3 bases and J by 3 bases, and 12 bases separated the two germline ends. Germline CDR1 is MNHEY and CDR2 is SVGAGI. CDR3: CASSYRGDRYEQYF. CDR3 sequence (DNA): TGTGCCAGCAGTTATAGGGGTGATCGCTACGAGCAGTACTTC.

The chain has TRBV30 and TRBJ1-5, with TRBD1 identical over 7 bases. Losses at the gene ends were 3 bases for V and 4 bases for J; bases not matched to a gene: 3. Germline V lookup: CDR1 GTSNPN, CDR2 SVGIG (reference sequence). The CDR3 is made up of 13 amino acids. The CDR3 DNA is TGTGCCTGGAGCCGGGACAGTAATCAGCCCCAGCATTTT. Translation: CAWSRDSNQPQHF.

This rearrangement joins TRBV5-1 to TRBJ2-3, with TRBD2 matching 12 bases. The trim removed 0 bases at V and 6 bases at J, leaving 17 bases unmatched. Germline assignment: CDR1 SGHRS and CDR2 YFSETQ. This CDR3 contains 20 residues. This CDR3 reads CASSLVPIGSSGRAGDTQYF. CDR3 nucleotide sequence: TGCGCCAGCAGCTTGGTCCCGATCGGTTCTAGCGGGAGGGCGGGGGATACGCAGTATTTT.

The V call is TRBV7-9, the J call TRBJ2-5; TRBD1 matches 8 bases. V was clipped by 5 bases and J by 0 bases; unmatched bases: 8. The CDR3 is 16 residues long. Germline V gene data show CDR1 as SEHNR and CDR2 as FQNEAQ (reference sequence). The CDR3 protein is CASSPGQDTYQETQYF. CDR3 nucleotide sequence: TGTGCCAGCAGCCCGGGACAGGATACGTACCAAGAGACCCAGTACTTC.

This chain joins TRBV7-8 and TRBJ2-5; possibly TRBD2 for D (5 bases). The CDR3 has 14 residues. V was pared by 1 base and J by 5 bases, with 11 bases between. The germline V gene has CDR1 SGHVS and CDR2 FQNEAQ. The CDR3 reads CASSLVLGMETQYF. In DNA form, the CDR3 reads TGTGCCAGCAGCTTAGTACTAGGGATGGAGACCCAGTACTTC. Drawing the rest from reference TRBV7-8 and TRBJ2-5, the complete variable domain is GAGVSQSPRYKVAKRGQDVALRCDPISGHVSLFWYQQALGQGPEFLTYFQNEAQLDKSGLPSDRFFAERPEGSVSTLKIQRTQQEDSAVYLCASSLVLGMETQYFGPGTRLLVL.

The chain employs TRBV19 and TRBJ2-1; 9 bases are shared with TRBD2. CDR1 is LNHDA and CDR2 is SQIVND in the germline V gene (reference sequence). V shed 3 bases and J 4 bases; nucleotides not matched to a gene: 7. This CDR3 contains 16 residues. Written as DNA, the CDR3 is TGTGCCAGTAGTATCACACTAGCGGGTGCTTACAATGAGCAGTTCTTC. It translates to CASSITLAGAYNEQFF.

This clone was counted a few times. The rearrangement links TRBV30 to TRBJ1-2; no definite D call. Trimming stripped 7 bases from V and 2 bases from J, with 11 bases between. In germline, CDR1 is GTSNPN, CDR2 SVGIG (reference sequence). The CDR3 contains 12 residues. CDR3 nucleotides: TGTGCCTCCCCAGGTTTCAACTATGGCTACACCTTC. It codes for CASPGFNYGYTF.

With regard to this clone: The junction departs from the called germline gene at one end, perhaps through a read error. CDR3: CSSSIGFTEDYEQYF. CDR3 sequence (DNA): TGTTCCAGCAGCATAGGGTTTACTGAGGACTACGAGCAGTACTTC. The chain couples TRBV7-9 to TRBJ2-7; D not resolved. Germline values: CDR1 SEHNR, CDR2 FQNEAQ (reference sequence). The CDR3 has 15 residues.

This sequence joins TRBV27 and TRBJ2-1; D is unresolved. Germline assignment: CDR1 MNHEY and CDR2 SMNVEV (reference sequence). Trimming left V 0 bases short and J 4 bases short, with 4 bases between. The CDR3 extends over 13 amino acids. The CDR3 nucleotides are TGTGCCAGCAGTTTATCTTTATACAATGAGCAGTTCTTC. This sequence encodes CASSLSLYNEQFF.

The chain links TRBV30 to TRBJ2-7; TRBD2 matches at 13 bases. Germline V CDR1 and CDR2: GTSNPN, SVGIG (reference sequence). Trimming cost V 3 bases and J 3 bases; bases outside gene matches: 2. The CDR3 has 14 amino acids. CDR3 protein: CAWSTSGRVYEQYV. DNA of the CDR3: TGTGCCTGGAGCACTAGCGGGAGGGTCTACGAGCAGTACGTC.

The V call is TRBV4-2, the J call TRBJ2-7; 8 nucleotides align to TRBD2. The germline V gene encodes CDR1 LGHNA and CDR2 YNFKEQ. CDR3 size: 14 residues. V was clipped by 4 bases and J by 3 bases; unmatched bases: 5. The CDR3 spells CASSLERERYEQYF. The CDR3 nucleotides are TGTGCCAGCAGCCTAGAGCGGGAGCGCTACGAGCAGTACTTC.

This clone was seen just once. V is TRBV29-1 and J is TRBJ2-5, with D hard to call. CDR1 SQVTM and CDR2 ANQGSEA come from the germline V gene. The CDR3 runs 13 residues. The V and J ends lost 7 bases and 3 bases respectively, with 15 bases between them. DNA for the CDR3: TGCAGCGCCCCGGAATGGAGCAAAGAGACCCAGTACTTC. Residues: CSAPEWSKETQYF.

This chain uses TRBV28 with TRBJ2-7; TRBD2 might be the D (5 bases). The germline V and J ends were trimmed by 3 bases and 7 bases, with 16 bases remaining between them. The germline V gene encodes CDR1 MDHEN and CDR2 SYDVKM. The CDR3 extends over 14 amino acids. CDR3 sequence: CASSFEPGMREQYF. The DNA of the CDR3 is TGTGCCAGCAGTTTTGAGCCGGGAATGAGGGAGCAGTACTTC.

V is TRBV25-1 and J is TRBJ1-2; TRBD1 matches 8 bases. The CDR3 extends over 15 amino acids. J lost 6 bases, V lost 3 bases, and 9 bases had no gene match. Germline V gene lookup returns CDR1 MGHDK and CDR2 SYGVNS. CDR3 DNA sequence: TGTGCCAGCAGTGACTTCAGGGGGCGCACGGATGGCTACACCTTC. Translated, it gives CASSDFRGRTDGYTF.

The CDR3 nucleotides read TGTGCCAGCTCAACCTACCAGCCCGACACCGACGAGCAGTACTTC. The encoded protein is CASSTYQPDTDEQYF. V is TRBV18 and J is TRBJ2-7, with D unclear. V lost 5 bases to trimming and J lost 5 bases, with 19 bases between them. Germline CDR1 reads KGHSH; CDR2 reads LQKENI. The CDR3 has 15 residues. Combining the CDR3 with reference TRBV18 and TRBJ2-7 gives the whole variable domain NAGVMQNPRHLVRRRGQEARLRCSPMKGHSHVYWYRQLPEEGLKFMVYLQKENIIDESGMPKERFSAEFPKEGPSILRIQQVVRGDSAAYFCASSTYQPDTDEQYFGPGTRLTVT.

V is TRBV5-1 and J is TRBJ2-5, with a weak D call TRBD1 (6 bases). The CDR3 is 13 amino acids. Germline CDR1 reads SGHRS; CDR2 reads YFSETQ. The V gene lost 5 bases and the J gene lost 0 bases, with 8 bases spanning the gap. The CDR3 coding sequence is TGCGCCAGCAGGGGGGCAGACCAAGAGACCCAGTACTTC. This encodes CASRGADQETQYF. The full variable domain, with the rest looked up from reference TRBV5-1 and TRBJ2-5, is KAGVTQTPRYLIKTRGQQVTLSCSPISGHRSVSWYQQTPGQGLQFLFEYFSETQRNKGNFPGRFSGRQFSNSRSEMNVSTLELGDSALYLCASRGADQETQYFGPGTRLLVL.

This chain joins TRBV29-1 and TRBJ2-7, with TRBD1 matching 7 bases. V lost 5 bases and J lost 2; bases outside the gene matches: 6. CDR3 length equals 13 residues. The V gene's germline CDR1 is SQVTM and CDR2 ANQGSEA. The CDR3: CSVRTGDTYEQYF. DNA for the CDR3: TGCAGCGTTCGGACAGGTGACACCTACGAGCAGTACTTC.

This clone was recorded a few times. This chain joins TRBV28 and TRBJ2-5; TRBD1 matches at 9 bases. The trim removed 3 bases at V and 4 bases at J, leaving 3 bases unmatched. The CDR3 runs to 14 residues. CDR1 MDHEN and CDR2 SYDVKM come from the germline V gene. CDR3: CASSFGDRVETQYF. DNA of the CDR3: TGTGCCAGCAGTTTCGGGGACAGGGTAGAGACCCAGTACTTC.

The CDR3 sequence: CASSPQRSGLSSYNEQFF. CDR3 nucleotide sequence: TGCGCCAGCAGCCCCCAGAGGAGCGGGCTGAGCTCCTACAATGAGCAGTTCTTC. V and J are TRBV4-1 and TRBJ2-1; weak D call: TRBD2 (6 bases). Germline V gene sequence: CDR1 MGHRA, CDR2 YSYEKL. Trimming took off 4 bases at V and 0 bases at J, with 19 bases between the two ends. The CDR3 totals 18 residues.

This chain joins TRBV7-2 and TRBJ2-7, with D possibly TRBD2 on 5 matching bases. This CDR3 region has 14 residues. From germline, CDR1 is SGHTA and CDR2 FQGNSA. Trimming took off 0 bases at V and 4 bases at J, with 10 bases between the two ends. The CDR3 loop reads CASSLAGEEYEQYF. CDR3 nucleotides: TGTGCCAGCAGCTTAGCGGGAGAGGAGTACGAGCAGTACTTC.

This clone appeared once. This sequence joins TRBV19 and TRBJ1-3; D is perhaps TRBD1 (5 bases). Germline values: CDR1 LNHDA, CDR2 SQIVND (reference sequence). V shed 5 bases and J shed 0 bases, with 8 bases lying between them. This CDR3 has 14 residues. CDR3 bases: TGTGCCAGTAGTTTTCAGGGCTCTGGAAACACCATATATTTT. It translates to CASSFQGSGNTIYF.